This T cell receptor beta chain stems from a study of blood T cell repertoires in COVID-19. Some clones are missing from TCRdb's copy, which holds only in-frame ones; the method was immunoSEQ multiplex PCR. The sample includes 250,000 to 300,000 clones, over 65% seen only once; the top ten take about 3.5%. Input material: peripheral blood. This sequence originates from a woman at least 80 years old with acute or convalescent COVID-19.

The CDR3 loop is CSVTGLDEQFF. The CDR3 nucleotides read TGCAGCGTCACCGGACTGGATGAGCAGTTCTTC. The chain recombines TRBV29-1 with TRBJ2-1; D possibly corresponds to TRBD2 (5 bases). The CDR3 sequence is 11 residues long. Germline lookup yields CDR1 SQVTM and CDR2 ANQGSEA. The V and J ends lost 6 bases and 8 bases respectively, with 11 bases between them.